These T cell receptor beta chains were read from a single sample in a study of cytomegalovirus exposure and HLA in healthy donors. Method: immunoSEQ multiplex PCR; TCRdb's copy keeps in-frame clones and lacks some. The sample holds roughly 98,000 clones, about four fifths seen once. Sequencing was carried out using PBMCs. Source of these receptors: a female donor in good health and CMV-seropositive. CDR3s include the opening cysteine and the closing phenylalanine or tryptophan. A D gene is named only where the DNA matches it firmly. The listing skips clone size in some rows; elsewhere it reads once, few, many or a size class.

>TRBD1|.|TRBJ1-2|TRBV5-1
TGCGCCAGCAGCCGAACCCCGGACAGGGCCTATGGCTACACCTTC
CASSRTPDRAYGYTF
>TRBD1|.|TRBJ2-1|TRBV30
TGTGCCTGGAGTCCCGGGACAGGGAGAAACAATGAGCAGTTCTTC
CAWSPGTGRNNEQFF
>.|.|TRBJ2-1|TRBV4-3
TGCGCCAGCAGCCAAGGGTGGGGGGGGCACAATGAGCAGTTCTTC
CASSQGWGGHNEQFF
>.|.|TRBJ1-4|TRBV14
TGTGCCAGCAGCCAAGATCAGGGGATTGATGAAAAACTGTTTTTT
CASSQDQGIDEKLFF
>.|.|TRBJ2-1|TRBV9
TGTGCCAGCAGCGATGGGACAACTTACAATGAGCAGTTCTTC
CASSDGTTYNEQFF
>.|few|TRBJ1-1|TRBV2
TGTGCCAGCAGCTACAGGGTAAACACTGAAGCTTTCTTT
CASSYRVNTEAFF
>TRBD2|.|TRBJ2-7|TRBV5-1
TGCGCCAGCAGCTTGGTGGCTAGCGGGGGGGCTGAGCAGTACTTC
CASSLVASGGAEQYF
>.|.|TRBJ2-5|TRBV25-1
TGTGCCAGCAGTGATCCCAGGGGGGTGAAGACCCAGTACTTC
CASSDPRGVKTQYF
>TRBD2|.|TRBJ2-3|TRBV7-9
TGTGCCAGCAGCTCGGGAGGCGCCCGCACAGATACGCAGTATTTT
CASSSGGARTDTQYF
>TRBD2|.|TRBJ2-2|TRBV29-1
TGCAGCGTGCTACTAGCGGGAGCGGACACCGGGGAGCTGTTTTTT
CSVLLAGADTGELFF
>.|.|TRBJ2-7|TRBV28
TGTGCCAGCAGTGAAACCGGGACACTCGCCTACGAGCAGTACTTC
CASSETGTLAYEQYF
>TRBD1|once|TRBJ1-2|TRBV30
TGTGCCTGGAATCCCCAGGGGGCTGGAGGCTACACCTTC
CAWNPQGAGGYTF
>TRBD1|once|TRBJ2-3|TRBV11-2
TGTGCCAGCAGCCCACTTAGGGGGCCTACAGATACGCAGTATTTT
CASSPLRGPTDTQYF
>TRBD1|.|TRBJ2-7|TRBV7-9
TGTGCCAGCAGCTCGGACAGGGACGCCTACGAGCAGTACTTC
CASSSDRDAYEQYF
>TRBD1|.|TRBJ1-6|TRBV28
TGTGCCAGCAGCCTAGACAGGGGGAATTCACCCCTCCACTTT
CASSLDRGNSPLHF
>.|.|TRBJ2-3|TRBV5-1
TGCGCCAGCAGCTTGGAGAGCAGGAGGGATACGCAGTATTTT
CASSLESRRDTQYF
>.|.|TRBJ2-1|TRBV7-3
TGTGCCAGCAGCCGAGGACCCTCGGGGTCCTACAATGAGCAGTTCTTC
CASSRGPSGSYNEQFF
>TRBD1|many|TRBJ2-1|TRBV28
TGTGCCAGCAACCCAGGGGGCCTCTCGTACAATGAGCAGTTCTTC
CASNPGGLSYNEQFF
>TRBD1|.|TRBJ1-1|TRBV30
TGTGCCTGGAGTGTACGAAACAGGGGCACTGAAGCTTTCTTT
CAWSVRNRGTEAFF
>TRBD2|few|TRBJ2-1|TRBV30
TGTGCCTGGAGTGTAGAGGAAGGACTAGCCTACAATGAGCAGTTCTTC
CAWSVEEGLAYNEQFF
>TRBD2|.|TRBJ2-7|TRBV6-5
TGTGCCACGGGGCTAGCGGGAGCGACTAACTACGAGCAGTACTTC
CATGLAGATNYEQYF
>TRBD2|.|TRBJ2-1|TRBV14
TGTGCCAGCAGCCTGGGACTAGCCGTCCATGAGCAGTTCTTC
CASSLGLAVHEQFF
>.|.|TRBJ1-1|TRBV10-3
TGTGCCATCAGTGCTAACGACAGGCTCATGAACACTGAAGCTTTCTTT
CAISANDRLMNTEAFF
>TRBD2|.|TRBJ2-3|TRBV10-2
TGCGCCAGCAGTGAGTCTCCAGGGAGGGCCGATACGCAGTATTTT
CASSESPGRADTQYF
>.|.|TRBJ1-2|TRBV29-1
TGCAGCGTGCTCCAGGGTTTCCCTAACTATGGCTACACCTTC
CSVLQGFPNYGYTF
>.|.|TRBJ1-1|TRBV18
TGTGCCAGCTCACGTCGGTCAGGTCCGGGAATCTCTGAAGCTTTCTTT
CASSRRSGPGISEAFF
>TRBD1|.|TRBJ2-5|TRBV19
TGTGCCAGTAGTAGCGGGGACAGGGCTATAGAGACCCAGTACTTC
CASSSGDRAIETQYF
>TRBD1|.|TRBJ2-7|TRBV4-1
TGCGCCAGCAGCCAAGAGCCGGGACAGGGGGCCGAGCAGTACTTC
CASSQEPGQGAEQYF
>TRBD2|.|TRBJ2-1|TRBV29-1
TGCAGCGTTGGGGGGGGGACTAGCTTCAGCTCCTACAATGAGCAGTTCTTC
CSVGGGTSFSSYNEQFF
>.|.|TRBJ2-1|TRBV15
TGTGCCACCAGCAGAGCACGGGACAATGAGCAGTTCTTC
CATSRARDNEQFF
>.|.|TRBJ1-1|TRBV5-4
TGTGCCAGCAGGATGGAATGGCAGGGCGACACTGAAGCTTTCTTT
CASRMEWQGDTEAFF
>TRBD1|.|TRBJ1-1|TRBV2
TGTGCCAGCAGCGGGCCGGGACAGAGGAACACTGAAGCTTTCTTT
CASSGPGQRNTEAFF
>TRBD2|.|TRBJ2-7|TRBV30
TGTGCCTGGAGTGATAGCGGGGGGGCCGCCGAGCAGTACTTC
CAWSDSGGAAEQYF
>.|once|TRBJ1-1|TRBV7-9
TGTGCCAGCAGAACTGAACGGTTGAACACTGAAGCTTTCTTT
CASRTERLNTEAFF
>.|.|TRBJ1-2|TRBV28
TGTGCCAGCAGTCCTCCGCCGGGGGAGGCTTGGGGCTACACCTTC
CASSPPPGEAWGYTF
>.|.|TRBJ1-3|TRBV6-5
TGTGCCAGCAGTACCCAGGGATGGGGCACCATATATTTT
CASSTQGWGTIYF
>TRBD2|.|TRBJ2-3|TRBV11-2
TGTGCCAGCAGACCGTTTGGCGGGGGGAGCACAGATACGCAGTATTTT
CASRPFGGGSTDTQYF
>.|.|TRBJ1-2|TRBV15
TGTGCCACCAGCAGCTCCCCTAATACGGGCTACACCTTC
CATSSSPNTGYTF
>.|.|TRBJ2-3|TRBV20-1
TGCAGTGCTACTCTCGCAGATACGCAGTATTTT
CSATLADTQYF
>.|.|TRBJ1-2|TRBV28
TGTGCCAGCAGTTTGCAGAACTATGGCTACACCTTC
CASSLQNYGYTF
>.|few|TRBJ2-1|TRBV6-5
TGTGCCAGCAGACAGGCTGGTTCCTACAATGAGCAGTTCTTC
CASRQAGSYNEQFF
>.|.|TRBJ1-1|TRBV4-2
TGTGCCAGCAGCCAAGGAGGTAACAGGGTTGAAGCTTTCTTT
CASSQGGNRVEAFF
>TRBD2|.|TRBJ2-1|TRBV2
TGTGCCAGCGCCGGCGTAGTAGCGGGGGGAAATGAGCAGTTCTTC
CASAGVVAGGNEQFF
>.|.|TRBJ1-5|TRBV29-1
TGCAGCGTTGAATCCGGGGAGAGCGAGCATTTT
CSVESGESEHF
>TRBD2|.|TRBJ2-7|TRBV2
TGTGCCAGCAGAGCCACCAGGGAGGGCTCCTACGAGCAGTACTTC
CASRATREGSYEQYF
>.|.|TRBJ1-1|TRBV27
TGTGCCAGCAGTTTTCGATCGGGGACTGAAGCTTTCTTT
CASSFRSGTEAFF
>.|once|TRBJ2-7|TRBV7-8
TGTGCCAGCAGCCCAAGGGGGGGGGACGAGCAGTACTTC
CASSPRGGDEQYF
>TRBD1|.|TRBJ1-6|TRBV19
TGTGCCAGTTCCGGGACAGGGGCTGATTCACCCCTCCACTTT
CASSGTGADSPLHF
>.|.|TRBJ2-5|TRBV15
TGTGCCACCAGCAGAGATAAGCACAGGCAAGAGACCCAGTACTTC
CATSRDKHRQETQYF
>.|few|TRBJ2-5|TRBV28
TGTGCCAGCAGTACCCGACGGGGGTACCAAGAGACCCAGTACTTC
CASSTRRGYQETQYF
>.|.|TRBJ1-6|TRBV27
TGTGCCAGCAGCACGAGCTTCTATAATTCACCCCTCCACTTT
CASSTSFYNSPLHF
>TRBD1|.|TRBJ2-5|TRBV5-4
TGTGCCAGCAGCCTGGGGGCTTACGCCGGGACAGCTAAAGAGACCCAGTACTTC
CASSLGAYAGTAKETQYF
>.|.|TRBJ1-4|TRBV25-1
TGTGCCAGCCCCGAACAGGCAGCTTGTAATGAAAAACTGTTTTTT
CASPEQAACNEKLFF
>TRBD1|.|TRBJ1-2|TRBV6-4
TGTGCCAGCAGTGCGGACAGGGCTAGAGGTGGCTACACCTTC
CASSADRARGGYTF